These 13 T cell receptor beta chains originate from one sample sequenced in a study of T-cell reconstitution after alpha-beta-depleted transplantation in children. Library preparation (for TCRbeta) was performed with unique molecular identifiers. TCRdb ran MiXCR on the PCR reads and lists one entry per CDR3 protein. The table records under 300,000 distinct CDR3 sequences, under 14% of them present only once. The sample was peripheral blood, taken 180 days after TCRalphabeta/CD19-depleted stem cell transplant. The receptors come from a male patient aged 2 to 9 who had a stem cell transplant for chronic granulomatous disease, so the T cells may come from the graft donor.

This clonotype has ten or more counts. J is TRBJ2-7 and V is TRBV7-2, with 8 bases identical to TRBD1. Germline V gene sequence: CDR1 SGHTA, CDR2 FQGNSA. The ends lost 4 bases at V and 6 bases at J; junction bases unmatched: 5. This CDR3 is 13 amino acids long. The CDR3, as DNA: TGTGCCAGCAGCTCCAGGGGGCGAAGCGAGCAGTACTTC. This sequence encodes CASSSRGRSEQYF. Using reference TRBV7-2 and TRBJ2-7 for the parts outside the CDR3, the full variable domain is GAGVSQSPSNKVTEKGKDVELRCDPISGHTALYWYRQSLGQGLEFLIYFQGNSAPDKSGLPSDRFSAERTGGSVSTLTIQRTQQEDSAVYLCASSSRGRSEQYFGPGTRLTVT.

This clonotype was observed at least ten times. The chain links TRBV29-1 to TRBJ2-1, with 10 bases that match TRBD2. The germline CDR1 and CDR2 sequences are SQVTM and ANQGSEA. J lost 0 bases, V lost 3 bases, and 8 bases had no gene match. The CDR3 has 17 residues. CDR3 sequence (DNA): TGCAGCGTTGACATGAGCGGGAGGGGTAGCTCCTACAATGAGCAGTTCTTC. Its translation: CSVDMSGRGSSYNEQFF.

This clonotype was seen ten or more times. The chain combines TRBV5-5 with TRBJ2-1; D is undetermined. This CDR3 spans 13 amino acids. Trimming removed 3 bases from V and 6 bases from J, with 10 bases in between. In germline, CDR1 is SGHKS, CDR2 YYEKEE (reference sequence). The CDR3 reads CASSSWSANEQFF. The CDR3, as DNA: TGTGCCAGCAGCTCGTGGTCCGCCAATGAGCAGTTCTTC. The full variable domain, its missing parts supplied by reference TRBV5-5 and TRBJ2-1, is DAGVTQSPTHLIKTRGQQVTLRCSPISGHKSVSWYQQVLGQGPQFIFQYYEKEERGRGNFPDRFSARQFPNYSSELNVNALLLGDSALYLCASSSWSANEQFFGPGTRLTVL.

There are many counts of this clonotype. The chain joins TRBV15 to TRBJ2-7, with 9 bases fitting TRBD2. J lost 0 bases, V lost 0 bases, and 12 bases had no gene match. The CDR3 is made up of 19 amino acids. Germline V CDR1 and CDR2: LNHNV, YYDKDF (reference sequence). The CDR3 is CATSRDIDVAGVGSYEQYF. The CDR3 region has the DNA TGTGCCACCAGCAGAGATATTGACGTAGCGGGAGTCGGCTCCTACGAGCAGTACTTC. Filled out from reference TRBV15 and TRBJ2-7, the complete variable domain reads DAMVIQNPRYQVTQFGKPVTLSCSQTLNHNVMYWYQQKSSQAPKLLFHYYDKDFNNEADTPDNFQSRRPNTSFCFLDIRSPGLGDTAMYLCATSRDIDVAGVGSYEQYFGPGTRLTVT.

The chain has TRBV18 and TRBJ1-1; D call uncertain. CDR3 size: 12 residues. V was cut by 4 bases and J by 8 bases, with 11 bases left in between. Germline lookup yields CDR1 KGHSH and CDR2 LQKENI. The CDR3 nucleotides are TGTGCCAGCTCACGGGCGGACCGAGAAGCTTTCTTT. It translates to CASSRADREAFF.

This clonotype was counted ten times or more. V usage is TRBV12-3 or TRBV12-4 and J usage is TRBJ1-5; a weak D match, TRBD1 (5 bases). Trimming took off 3 bases at V and 3 bases at J, with 18 bases between the two ends. This CDR3 region has 17 residues. The CDR3 DNA follows: TGTGCCAGCAGTTTTTATATTTTAGGGGTTCTCAATCAGCCCCAGCATTTT. Translating gives CASSFYILGVLNQPQHF.

This clonotype was seen repeatedly, ten times or more. The V call is TRBV6-1, the J call TRBJ2-7, with 9 bases fitting TRBD2. This CDR3 region has 15 residues. V shed 3 bases, J shed 5 bases, and the junction held 8 bases outside the gene matches. Germline V gene lookup returns CDR1 MNHNS and CDR2 SASEGT. CDR3 in DNA: TGTGCCAGCAGTGATGAATCTAGCGGGAACCACGAGCAGTACTTC. Protein sequence: CASSDESSGNHEQYF.

For this clonotype: A read error may be the cause here, since a much bigger clone is one base away. The rearrangement links TRBV5-1 to TRBJ2-7; 9 bases match TRBD1. Germline assignment: CDR1 SGHRS and CDR2 YFSETQ. The CDR3 totals 15 residues. The CDR3 sequence is CASSFLKQGAYKQYF. In DNA, the CDR3 is TGCGCCAGCAGCTTCCTGAAACAGGGGGCCTACAAGCAGTACTTC.

This clonotype was recorded at least ten times. The chain is built from TRBV6-1 and TRBJ1-5; possibly TRBD1 for D (6 bases). This CDR3 comprises 18 residues. Trimming took off 2 bases at V and 0 bases at J, with 17 bases between the two ends. Germline CDR1 MNHNS, CDR2 SASEGT. The DNA for the CDR3 is TGTGCCAGCAGTGAAAGTTTCACAGGGACGATTAGCAATCAGCCCCAGCATTTT. Encoded protein: CASSESFTGTISNQPQHF.

This clonotype showed up many times. V usage is TRBV18 and J usage is TRBJ2-3; D perhaps matches TRBD1 (5 bases). The CDR3 totals 15 residues. Germline CDR1 reads KGHSH; CDR2 reads LQKENI. Trimming removed 0 bases from V and 7 bases from J, with 14 bases in between. The CDR3 coding sequence is TGTGCCAGCTCACCACCGTCGGAGACAGCCTATACGCAGTATTTT. Residues: CASSPPSETAYTQYF.

This clonotype was counted many times. V gene TRBV7-2 combines with J gene TRBJ2-5; possibly TRBD1 for D (6 bases). This CDR3 is built from 14 residues. V gave up 5 bases and J gave up 2 bases, with 12 bases separating them. From germline, CDR1 is SGHTA and CDR2 FQGNSA. CDR3 sequence: CASSLGGGQETQYF. CDR3 DNA sequence: TGTGCCAGCAGCCTAGGGGGTGGTCAAGAGACCCAGTACTTC.

This clonotype was counted many times. This chain joins TRBV12-5 and TRBJ2-5; the match to TRBD2 covers 12 bases. After removal of 2 bases from V and 5 bases from J, the junction contained 9 bases not matched to a gene. CDR3 length: 17 amino acids. From germline, CDR1 is LGHNT and CDR2 FRNRAP. CDR3 region: CASGLSSSGRAFETQYF. The CDR3 nucleotides read TGTGCTAGTGGTTTGTCCTCTAGCGGGAGGGCCTTTGAGACCCAGTACTTC.

This clonotype was counted between two and nine times. V and J are TRBV28 and TRBJ2-2; perhaps TRBD1 as D (6 bases). The CDR3 runs 17 residues. The germline gives CDR1 MDHEN, CDR2 SYDVKM. With 6 bases removed from V and 1 base from J, the gap between germline ends came to 18 bases. The CDR3 is CASRESQGHKNTGELFF. The CDR3 coding sequence is TGTGCCAGCAGAGAGAGCCAGGGACATAAGAACACCGGGGAGCTGTTTTTT.